This entry lists 29 T cell receptor beta chains sequenced from one sample in a study of T cells expressing NK-cell markers. TCRdb reprocessed the 5' RACE reads; each CDR3 protein has one entry and no DNA is given. This sample's clone table lists 400,000 to 500,000 distinct CDR3 sequences. Sequenced: blood T cells: a sorted CD56 or NKG2C T cell subset, CD4+ or CD8+ T cells, or bulk PBMC T cells (not recorded which). The source is a woman aged 18-70 years in good health.

The genes are TRBV6-1 and TRBJ2-2; as DNA is missing, the TRBD1 call by TCRdb cannot be tested. Germline V gene lookup returns CDR1 MNHNS and CDR2 SASEGT. This CDR3 is built from 16 residues. CDR3 protein: CASSRPQTGNTGELFF.

The chain couples TRBV5-1 to TRBJ2-3; TCRdb's assignment of TRBD2 cannot be checked, as there is no DNA. Germline CDR1 SGHRS, CDR2 YFSETQ. CDR3 length: 17 amino acids. The CDR3 here is CASSLGPRLAGKDTQYF.

This chain links TRBV4-3 with TRBJ2-5; the TCRdb call, TRBD2, lacks DNA for checking. CDR1 is LGHNA, CDR2 YSLEER, per germline. The CDR3 contains 18 residues. The CDR3: CASSQDFSGSESEETQYF.

The chain combines TRBV6-2 or TRBV6-3 with TRBJ1-1. The CDR3 extends over 13 amino acids. Germline V gene sequence: CDR1 MNHEY, CDR2 SVGEGT. The CDR3: CASSYEANTEAFF.

This chain joins TRBV7-8 and TRBJ2-3; TCRdb calls TRBD1, which cannot be checked without DNA. Germline V lookup: CDR1 SGHVS, CDR2 FQNEAQ. The CDR3 spans 15 residues. CDR3 in amino acids: CASSFAGGDADTQYF. Variable domain in full (rest from reference TRBV7-8 and TRBJ2-3): GAGVSQSPRYKVAKRGQDVALRCDPISGHVSLFWYQQALGQGPEFLTYFQNEAQLDKSGLPSDRFFAERPEGSVSTLKIQRTQQEDSAVYLCASSFAGGDADTQYFGPGTRLTVL.

The chain links TRBV7-3 to TRBJ2-3; no DNA is available, so the TRBD2 call from TCRdb remains unchecked. The CDR3 contains 17 residues. The germline V gene has CDR1 SGHTA and CDR2 FQGTGA. Here the CDR3 reads CASSLGLAGVPSDTQYF.

The chain links TRBV9 to TRBJ2-7; the TRBD2 assignment by TCRdb is unverifiable without DNA. The CDR3 covers 15 residues. Germline CDR1 and CDR2: SGDLS and YYNGEE. Here the CDR3 reads CASSSSAGGLLEQYF.

The V and J genes are TRBV12-3 or TRBV12-4 and TRBJ1-3; TCRdb designates TRBD1, a call that cannot be tested without DNA. The CDR3 totals 16 residues. The CDR3 sequence: CASSLPSGSSGNTIYF.

The chain carries TRBV5-6 and TRBJ2-5; lacking DNA, the TRBD1 call made by TCRdb goes unchecked. CDR1 SGHDT and CDR2 YYEEEE come from the germline V gene. This CDR3 comprises 13 residues. The CDR3: CASSLVYRDRDYF. The complete variable domain, with remaining parts taken from reference TRBV5-6 and TRBJ2-5, reads DAGVTQSPTHLIKTRGQQVTLRCSPKSGHDTVSWYQQALGQGPQFIFQYYEEEERQRGNFPDRFSGHQFPNYSSELNVNALLLGDSALYLCASSLVYRDRDYFGPGTRLLVL.

The rearrangement uses TRBV20-1 and TRBJ2-1. CDR1 and CDR2 (germline): DFQATT, SNEGSKA (reference sequence). There are 14 residues in the CDR3. The CDR3 here is CSARVTPTWNEQFF.

V gene TRBV5-6 combines with J gene TRBJ1-1; TCRdb's D call of TRBD1 is untestable without DNA. Germline assignment: CDR1 SGHDT and CDR2 YYEEEE. CDR3 length: 13 amino acids. Here the CDR3 reads CASSLTETRRAFF.

The V and J genes are TRBV6-2 or TRBV6-3 and TRBJ2-3; TCRdb lists TRBD1, though no DNA is available to test this call. The length of the CDR3 is 13 residues. The germline gives CDR1 MNHEY, CDR2 SVGEGT. The CDR3 loop is CASSRRLADTQYF.

The chain combines TRBV25-1 with TRBJ2-5; TCRdb lists TRBD2, though no DNA is available to test this call. CDR3 length: 14 residues. From germline, CDR1 is MGHDK and CDR2 SYGVNS. This chain's CDR3 is CASSESSGGETQYF.

The gene calls are TRBV7-2 and TRBJ2-3; TCRdb outputs TRBD1, but without DNA this stays unchecked. CDR1 is SGHTA, CDR2 FQGNSA, per germline. The CDR3 is 14 residues long. The chain's CDR3 is CASTPPGGQDTQYF.

V and J are TRBV24-1 and TRBJ2-3. This CDR3 is 15 amino acids long. Germline V gives CDR1 KGHDR, CDR2 SFDVKD. CDR3 protein: CATSDFSLATDTQYF.

J is TRBJ1-5 and V is TRBV20-1; TCRdb returns TRBD1, unconfirmable since there is no DNA. The CDR3 runs to 14 residues. Germline CDR1 reads DFQATT; CDR2 reads SNEGSKA (reference sequence). The CDR3 region is CSARDRASNQPQHF.

The chain is built from TRBV7-7 and TRBJ2-1; there is no DNA to check the TCRdb D call of TRBD2. Per germline, CDR1 SSHAT and CDR2 FNYEAQ (reference sequence). The CDR3 contains 18 residues. The CDR3 is CASSLAPEAGGTYNEQFF.

This chain links TRBV21-1 with TRBJ1-1; TCRdb lists TRBD1, though no DNA is available to test this call. TRBV21-1 is a recognized pseudogene. This CDR3 spans 15 amino acids. CDR3 sequence: CASSSPQGEDTEAFF.

This rearrangement joins TRBV7-2 to TRBJ2-7; TCRdb selects TRBD2, and the lack of DNA leaves this call unchecked. The CDR3 is 14 residues long. Germline assignment: CDR1 SGHTA and CDR2 FQGNSA. CDR3 sequence reads: CASSLGLAPYEQYF. Variable domain in full (rest from reference TRBV7-2 and TRBJ2-7): GAGVSQSPSNKVTEKGKDVELRCDPISGHTALYWYRQSLGQGLEFLIYFQGNSAPDKSGLPSDRFSAERTGGSVSTLTIQRTQQEDSAVYLCASSLGLAPYEQYFGPGTRLTVT.

The chain links TRBV30 to TRBJ1-1; without DNA, the TCRdb call of TRBD1 cannot be checked. In germline, CDR1 is GTSNPN, CDR2 SVGIG (reference sequence). This CDR3 region has 15 residues. CDR3 sequence: CAWSGRGQGENEAFF.

The chain has TRBV7-9 and TRBJ2-5. The CDR3 contains 11 residues. Germline V gene lookup returns CDR1 SEHNR and CDR2 FQNEAQ (reference sequence). The CDR3 reads CASSPKGAQYF.

The chain recombines TRBV2 with TRBJ2-2; no DNA is available, so the TRBD1 call from TCRdb remains unchecked. The CDR3 sequence is 15 residues long. Germline V gene data show CDR1 as SNHLY and CDR2 as FYNNEI. The CDR3 reads CASSEFRGSTGELFF. The full variable domain, completed using reference TRBV2 and TRBJ2-2, is EPEVTQTPSHQVTQMGQEVILRCVPISNHLYFYWYRQILGQKVEFLVSFYNNEISEKSEIFDDQFSVERPDGSNFTLKIRSTKLEDSAMYFCASSEFRGSTGELFFGEGSRLTVL.

The genes are TRBV19 and TRBJ2-7; the D gene TCRdb calls, TRBD1, cannot be checked with no DNA. This CDR3 is 16 amino acids long. The germline CDR1 and CDR2 sequences are LNHDA and SQIVND (reference sequence). The CDR3 reads CASSSRTGPTPYEQYF.

V usage is TRBV29-1 and J usage is TRBJ2-6; TCRdb lists TRBD1, though no DNA is available to test this call. The V gene's germline CDR1 is SQVTM and CDR2 ANQGSEA. The CDR3 length is 13 residues. CDR3 sequence reads: CSVGGDGANVLTF.

This chain joins TRBV3-1 and TRBJ2-6; the TCRdb D gene call, TRBD1, has no DNA to confirm it. The CDR3 is made up of 17 amino acids. In germline, CDR1 is LGHDT, CDR2 YNNKEL (reference sequence). The CDR3: CASSQSAAGREFHVLTF.

The chain couples TRBV20-1 to TRBJ2-5. CDR1 is DFQATT, CDR2 SNEGSKA, per germline (reference sequence). This CDR3 region has 12 residues. The chain's CDR3 is CSARELSGTQYF.

The chain combines TRBV20-1 with TRBJ2-1; the D call of TRBD2 rests on TCRdb alone, since no DNA is present to check it. Germline CDR1 and CDR2: DFQATT and SNEGSKA (reference sequence). The CDR3 totals 14 residues. The CDR3 here is CSASVQRGSNEQFF.

V usage is TRBV24-1 and J usage is TRBJ2-1; TCRdb calls TRBD1, which cannot be checked without DNA. The length of the CDR3 is 13 residues. Looked up from germline, CDR1 is KGHDR and CDR2 is SFDVKD. CDR3 residues: CATSDLGGWEQFF.

CDR3 protein: CSARNVETQYF. The chain combines TRBV20-1 with TRBJ2-5. The CDR3 spans 11 residues. Germline CDR1 DFQATT, CDR2 SNEGSKA (reference sequence).